This T cell receptor beta chain comes out of a study of T-cell reconstitution after alpha-beta-depleted transplantation in children. This sample's TCRbeta library carried unique molecular identifier barcodes. One entry per CDR3 protein, called by TCRdb with MiXCR from the PCR reads. The top ten hold about 23% of the sample, which has about 20,000 distinct CDR3 sequences, roughly 11% seen once. This clonotype was recorded at least ten times. This CDR3 has 16 residues. The source was PBMCs from the stem cell graft donor, collected from the stem cell graft. The V call is TRBV21-1, the J call TRBJ2-4; whether TRBD2, the table's D call, matches the DNA was not checked. TRBV21-1 counts as a pseudogene. This TCR was sampled from a human donor who donated a stem cell graft to a child with chronic granulomatous disease. CDR3: CASSKVPQLAKNIQYF. The CDR3 DNA sequence: TGTGCCAGCAGCAAAGTCCCTCAGCTAGCCAAAAACATTCAGTACTTC.